This is a list of T cell receptor beta chains from one sample in a study of Ad26.COV2.S vaccination and SARS-CoV-2 variants. Here immunoSEQ multiplex PCR was the method, and the copy in TCRdb shows in-frame clones only, minus some. This sample carries about 420,000 clones, 88% of them seen once, and the ten largest clones take about 4%. Here the sequenced sample was peripheral blood, taken in a trial of Ad26.COV2.S vaccine versus placebo. Receptors originate from a person aged 18-65 years who received the Ad26.COV2.S COVID-19 vaccine or a placebo. The CDR3 runs from the conserved cysteine through the conserved F or W. The order of the fields is V gene, D gene, clone size, J gene, CDR3 protein, CDR3 DNA. A D gene is named only where the DNA matches it firmly. Size values are once, few and many counts, or a class for expanded clones, and some rows have none.

TRBV7-9	-	-	TRBJ2-1	CASSPAEGDEQFF	TGTGCCAGCAGCCCCGCGGAAGGGGATGAGCAGTTCTTC
TRBV19	TRBD1	-	TRBJ1-2	CASTLDRGMNYGYTF	TGTGCCAGTACCCTAGACAGGGGGATGAACTATGGCTACACCTTC
TRBV2	-	-	TRBJ2-5	CASFGQIHGETQYF	TGTGCCAGCTTTGGACAGATACATGGAGAGACCCAGTACTTC
TRBV5-1	TRBD2	-	TRBJ2-3	CASSLVGSGADTQYF	TGCGCCAGCAGCTTGGTAGGCAGCGGGGCAGATACGCAGTATTTT
TRBV7-2	-	-	TRBJ2-1	CASSPDIYNEQFF	TGTGCCAGCAGCCCTGACATTTACAATGAGCAGTTCTTC
TRBV19	-	-	TRBJ2-5	CASRDRRSLQETQYF	TGTGCCAGTAGGGATAGACGGTCCCTACAAGAGACCCAGTACTTC
TRBV10-3	TRBD1	once	TRBJ2-2	CAINEGQGDTGELFF	TGTGCCATCAATGAGGGACAGGGCGACACCGGGGAGCTGTTTTTT
TRBV7-9	TRBD1	-	TRBJ2-2	CASRPNRTGGQNTGELFF	TGTGCCAGCAGACCTAACCGAACAGGGGGCCAGAACACCGGGGAGCTGTTTTTT
TRBV10-1	TRBD1	-	TRBJ2-3	CASSTRDRDFADTQYF	TGCGCCAGCTCTACCCGGGACAGGGATTTCGCAGATACGCAGTATTTT
TRBV12-3/TRBV12-4	TRBD1	-	TRBJ2-7	CASSWTGYLEQYF	TGTGCCAGCAGTTGGACAGGCTACTTGGAGCAGTACTTC
TRBV28	TRBD1	-	TRBJ1-5	CASRVPGTGDYSNQPQHF	TGTGCCAGCAGAGTTCCCGGGACAGGGGATTATAGCAATCAGCCCCAGCATTTT
TRBV6-5	-	-	TRBJ1-2	CASSTQADGYTF	TGTGCCAGCAGTACCCAGGCGGATGGCTACACCTTC
TRBV5-1	-	-	TRBJ2-1	CASSLERVEFF	TGCGCCAGCAGCTTGGAAAGGGTGGAATTCTTC
TRBV5-5	-	-	TRBJ1-5	CASSWGGSEHQPQHF	TGTGCCAGCAGCTGGGGGGGTTCGGAACATCAGCCCCAGCATTTT
TRBV2	-	once	TRBJ2-7	CASSEEGGLWGEQYF	TGTGCCAGCAGTGAAGAAGGCGGTCTTTGGGGCGAGCAGTACTTC
TRBV6-5	-	-	TRBJ1-5	CASSYLGTGPQHF	TGTGCCAGCAGTTACTTGGGCACAGGGCCCCAGCATTTT
TRBV2	-	-	TRBJ1-3	CASSETHSGNTIYF	TGTGCCAGCAGCGAAACCCACTCTGGAAACACCATATATTTT
TRBV10-3	-	once	TRBJ2-1	CAISPYQGGGPYNEQFF	TGTGCCATCAGTCCATACCAAGGCGGGGGCCCTTACAATGAGCAGTTCTTC
TRBV5-6	-	-	TRBJ2-7	CASSFGQGSYEQYF	TGTGCCAGCAGCTTCGGGCAGGGATCCTACGAGCAGTACTTC
TRBV6-2/TRBV6-3	TRBD1	-	TRBJ1-1	CASSYTLTGMKNTEAFF	TGTGCCAGCAGTTACACCTTGACAGGGATGAAGAACACTGAAGCTTTCTTT
TRBV5-6	-	once	TRBJ1-3	CASSLALNRNSGNTIYF	TGTGCCAGCAGCTTGGCCTTAAACAGGAACTCTGGAAACACCATATATTTT
TRBV2	TRBD1	-	TRBJ2-7	CASSDMGQAGSEQYF	TGTGCCAGCAGTGATATGGGACAGGCGGGTTCCGAGCAGTACTTC
TRBV9	TRBD2	once	TRBJ2-5	CASSETSGGAETQYF	TGTGCCAGCAGCGAGACTAGCGGGGGAGCGGAGACCCAGTACTTC
TRBV7-2	-	-	TRBJ2-1	CASRLTNYNEQFF	TGTGCCAGCAGGCTCACTAACTACAATGAGCAGTTCTTC
TRBV6-5	TRBD1	-	TRBJ1-2	CASSYSGTGAGYTF	TGTGCCAGCAGTTACTCAGGGACAGGGGCTGGCTACACCTTC
TRBV6-2/TRBV6-3	-	-	TRBJ2-3	CASSPRDTQYF	TGTGCCAGCAGCCCTCGCGATACGCAGTATTTT
TRBV9	TRBD1	-	TRBJ2-6	CASSSRGTGGSGANVLTF	TGTGCCAGCAGCTCCCGCGGGACAGGGGGCTCTGGGGCCAACGTCCTGACTTTC
TRBV7-9	-	-	TRBJ2-7	CASSLNTDEQYF	TGTGCCAGCAGCTTAAACACGGACGAGCAGTACTTC
TRBV3-1/TRBV3-2	TRBD2	-	TRBJ2-1	CASSQSAGGHNEQFF	TGTGCCAGCAGCCAATCCGCGGGGGGCCACAATGAGCAGTTCTTC
TRBV7-9	TRBD1	once	TRBJ2-7	CASSSDRGTEQYF	TGTGCCAGCAGCTCAGACAGGGGAACCGAGCAGTACTTC
TRBV3-1/TRBV3-2	TRBD1	-	TRBJ2-7	CASSEGQGADEQYF	TGTGCCAGCAGCGAAGGACAGGGGGCGGACGAGCAGTACTTC
TRBV30	TRBD2	-	TRBJ2-1	CAWSPKIPRLAGAYNEQFF	TGTGCCTGGAGTCCCAAGATACCCCGACTAGCGGGGGCCTACAATGAGCAGTTCTTC
TRBV9	TRBD1	few	TRBJ1-4	CASSGTGFREKLFF	TGTGCCAGCAGTGGGACAGGGTTTCGGGAAAAACTGTTTTTT
TRBV28	-	-	TRBJ1-1	CASSFQGTNTEAFF	TGTGCCAGCAGTTTCCAGGGGACGAACACTGAAGCTTTCTTT
TRBV28	TRBD1	-	TRBJ1-2	CASSPTGSRSYGYTF	TGTGCCAGCAGCCCGACAGGGTCTCGTTCCTATGGCTACACCTTC
TRBV11-3	TRBD1	-	TRBJ2-7	CASSLGQGVEYF	TGTGCCAGCAGCCTAGGACAGGGGGTTGAGTACTTC
TRBV28	-	-	TRBJ2-2	CASSLWDLGVNTGELFF	TGTGCCAGCAGTTTATGGGACCTGGGGGTGAACACCGGGGAGCTGTTTTTT
TRBV7-3	-	-	TRBJ1-2	CASSPGTDLNYGYTF	TGTGCCAGCAGCCCCGGGACGGACCTTAACTATGGCTACACCTTC
TRBV30	-	few	TRBJ1-1	CAWRDIISTEAFF	TGTGCCTGGAGGGACATAATTAGCACTGAAGCTTTCTTT